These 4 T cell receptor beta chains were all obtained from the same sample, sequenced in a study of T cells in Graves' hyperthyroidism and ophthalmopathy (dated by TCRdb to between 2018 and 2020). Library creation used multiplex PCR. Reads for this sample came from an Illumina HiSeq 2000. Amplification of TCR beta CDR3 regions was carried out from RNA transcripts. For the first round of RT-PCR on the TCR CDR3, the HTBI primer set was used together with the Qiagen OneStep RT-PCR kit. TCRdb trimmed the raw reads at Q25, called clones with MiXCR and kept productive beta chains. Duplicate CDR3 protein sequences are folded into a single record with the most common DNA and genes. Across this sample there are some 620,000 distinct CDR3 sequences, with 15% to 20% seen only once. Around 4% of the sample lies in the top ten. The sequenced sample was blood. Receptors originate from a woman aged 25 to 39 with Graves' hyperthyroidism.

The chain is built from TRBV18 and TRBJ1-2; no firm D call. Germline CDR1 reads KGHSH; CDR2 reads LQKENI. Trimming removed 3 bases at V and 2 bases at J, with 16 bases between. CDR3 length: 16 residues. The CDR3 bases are TGTGCCAGCTCACCCCCTTCTTACTCACGCAACTATGGCTACACCTTC. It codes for CASSPPSYSRNYGYTF.

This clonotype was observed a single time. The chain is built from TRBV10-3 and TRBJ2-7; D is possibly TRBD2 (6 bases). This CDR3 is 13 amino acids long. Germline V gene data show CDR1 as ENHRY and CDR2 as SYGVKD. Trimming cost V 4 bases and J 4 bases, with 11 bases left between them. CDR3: CAISGISGYEQYF. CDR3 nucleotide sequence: TGTGCCATCAGTGGGATTAGCGGTTACGAGCAGTACTTC.

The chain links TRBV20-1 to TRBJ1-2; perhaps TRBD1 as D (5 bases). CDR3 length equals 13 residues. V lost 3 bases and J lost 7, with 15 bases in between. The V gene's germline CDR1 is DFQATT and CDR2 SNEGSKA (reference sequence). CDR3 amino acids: CSASDERGFGYTF. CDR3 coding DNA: TGCAGTGCTAGTGATGAGCGGGGGTTTGGCTACACCTTC.

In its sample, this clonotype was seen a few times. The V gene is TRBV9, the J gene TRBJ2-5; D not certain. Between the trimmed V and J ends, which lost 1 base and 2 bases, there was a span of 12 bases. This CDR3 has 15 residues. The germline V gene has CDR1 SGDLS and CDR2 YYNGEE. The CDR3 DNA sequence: TGTGCCAGCAGCGTAAAAGCGCGACTTCAAGAGACCCAGTACTTC. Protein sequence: CASSVKARLQETQYF. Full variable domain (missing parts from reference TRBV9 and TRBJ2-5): DSGVTQTPKHLITATGQRVTLRCSPRSGDLSVYWYQQSLDQGLQFLIQYYNGEERAKGNILERFSAQQFPDLHSELNLSSLELGDSALYFCASSVKARLQETQYFGPGTRLLVL.